This TCR beta chain stems from a study of T cells in Graves' hyperthyroidism and ophthalmopathy. The table lists this clonotype with many counts. RNA transcripts served as the template for amplifying TCR beta CDR3 regions. First-round RT-PCR with HTBI primers amplified the TCR CDR3 region. TCRdb re-called the multiplex PCR reads with MiXCR, one entry per CDR3 protein. The data contain about 500,000 distinct CDR3 sequences, 46% of them singletons. CDR3 length equals 13 residues. The trim removed 5 bases at V and 6 bases at J, leaving 6 bases unmatched. Per the germline V gene, CDR1 is GTSNPN and CDR2 is SVGIG (reference sequence).

Sequenced material: peripheral blood or thyroid tissue (not recorded which). The TCR sequence derives from an adult woman with Graves' disease, either hyperthyroidism or ophthalmopathy (not recorded which). The chain combines TRBV30 with TRBJ1-1; 10 positions agree with TRBD1. CDR3 region: CAWGTGVVPEAFF. The DNA for the CDR3 is TGTGCCTGGGGGACAGGGGTTGTTCCTGAAGCTTTCTTT.